These T cell receptor beta chains were read from a single sample in a study of blood T cell repertoires in COVID-19. Measured with immunoSEQ multiplex PCR; TCRdb has only the in-frame clones, and not every one. This table holds 250,000 to 300,000 clones, approximately 91% found once. Sequenced input: PBMCs or T cells enriched from blood (not recorded which). The receptors shown here come from a middle-aged woman with acute COVID-19. Both conserved end residues are part of each CDR3. D genes are given only for firm matches. Size is stated for part of the rows, as once, few or many counts, or as a class when the clone is expanded.

v_gene,j_gene,d_gene,abundance,CDR3aa,CDR3nt
TRBV28,TRBJ2-5,-,few,CASTSGRRETQYF,TGTGCCAGCACGTCTGGGCGTAGGGAGACCCAGTACTTC
TRBV4-1,TRBJ1-3,-,-,CASSQVSGQRRNTIYF,TGCGCCAGCAGCCAAGTTTCTGGACAACGGCGAAACACCATATATTTT
TRBV7-9,TRBJ2-1,TRBD2,-,CASSSILAGGSSYNEQFF,TGTGCCAGCAGCTCTATCTTAGCGGGGGGGAGCTCCTACAATGAGCAGTTCTTC
TRBV6-2/TRBV6-3,TRBJ1-1,TRBD1,-,CASSRLQGILAVNTEAFF,TGTGCCAGCAGCAGGTTACAGGGGATATTGGCTGTTAACACTGAAGCTTTCTTT
TRBV30,TRBJ1-1,-,-,CAWSPPFMNTEAFF,TGTGCCTGGAGTCCCCCCTTTATGAACACTGAAGCTTTCTTT
TRBV6-5,TRBJ1-2,-,-,CASRQGQLLNYGYTF,TGTGCCAGCAGGCAAGGACAGCTTCTTAACTATGGCTACACCTTC
TRBV12-3/TRBV12-4,TRBJ1-4,TRBD1,-,CASMPRTGLKLFF,TGTGCCAGCATGCCAAGGACAGGGTTGAAACTGTTTTTT
TRBV29-1,TRBJ1-1,TRBD1,-,CSVWTGANTEAFF,TGCAGCGTTTGGACAGGGGCGAACACTGAAGCTTTCTTT
TRBV19,TRBJ1-5,-,once,CASNGGRGDSNQPQHF,TGTGCCTCCAACGGGGGTCGGGGGGATAGCAATCAGCCCCAGCATTTT
TRBV4-2,TRBJ1-1,TRBD1,few,CASSQDWGDRANTEAFF,TGTGCCAGCAGCCAAGATTGGGGGGACAGGGCGAACACTGAAGCTTTCTTT
TRBV7-6,TRBJ1-2,TRBD1,-,CASSVGTGLGYTF,TGTGCCAGCAGCGTAGGGACAGGGCTTGGCTACACCTTC
TRBV6-6,TRBJ1-2,-,-,CASSYNQGYGYTF,TGTGCCAGCAGTTACAACCAGGGGTATGGCTACACCTTC